One sample yielded the 28 T cell receptor beta chains listed below, sequenced in a study of blood T cell repertoires in COVID-19. The assay was immunoSEQ multiplex PCR, and TCRdb's table has in-frame clones only and misses some. The data show 200,000 to 250,000 clones, with around 87% seen just once and about 2.9% held by the top ten. Material for sequencing was peripheral blood. The receptors derive from a man in his 60s with acute or convalescent COVID-19.

CDR3 region: CASSGTGSTDTQYF. In nucleotides, the CDR3 is TGTGCCAGCAGTGGGACAGGGAGTACAGATACGCAGTATTTT. The V and J genes are TRBV5-4 and TRBJ2-3, with 9 bases matching TRBD1. Germline assignment: CDR1 SGHNT and CDR2 YYREEE (reference sequence). V gave up 5 bases and J gave up 3 bases; unmatched junction bases: 4. This CDR3 contains 14 residues.

The rearrangement uses TRBV15 and TRBJ2-7; 8 positions match TRBD1. The CDR3 spans 16 residues. Trimming took 0 bases from V and 5 from J; bases not matched to a gene: 9. Per the germline V gene, CDR1 is LNHNV and CDR2 is YYDKDF (reference sequence). The CDR3 sequence is CATSRDWRQGYDEQYF. In DNA, the CDR3 is TGTGCCACCAGCAGAGATTGGAGACAGGGGTACGACGAGCAGTACTTC.

This clone was picked up a small number of times. The V and J genes are TRBV7-9 and TRBJ1-2; 9 nucleotides agree with TRBD1. The germline V gene has CDR1 SEHNR and CDR2 FQNEAQ (reference sequence). The length of the CDR3 is 12 residues. V was pared by 10 bases and J by 2 bases, with 2 bases of the junction left unmatched. CDR3 bases: TGTGCCACCGGACAGGGGAACTATGGCTACACCTTC. It translates to CATGQGNYGYTF.

Only one count was recorded for this clone. This chain connects TRBV7-3 to TRBJ1-4; 7 nucleotides align to TRBD1. The CDR3 runs to 15 residues. With 4 bases clipped from V and 9 bases from J, the junction kept 11 bases outside the gene matches. Germline loops: CDR1 SGHTA, CDR2 FQGTGA. The CDR3 bases are TGTGCCAGCAGCTATATCCCCAGACAGGGACAAAAACTGTTTTTT. Translated, it gives CASSYIPRQGQKLFF.

The chain carries TRBV5-6 and TRBJ1-1; unclear D gene. The CDR3 covers 13 residues. With 2 bases removed from V and 1 base from J, the gap between germline ends came to 6 bases. The germline gives CDR1 SGHDT, CDR2 YYEEEE. The chain's CDR3 is CASSFLRNTEAFF. CDR3 nucleotide sequence: TGTGCCAGCAGCTTTCTGAGGAACACTGAAGCTTTCTTT. The variable domain in full, completed from reference TRBV5-6 and TRBJ1-1, reads DAGVTQSPTHLIKTRGQQVTLRCSPKSGHDTVSWYQQALGQGPQFIFQYYEEEERQRGNFPDRFSGHQFPNYSSELNVNALLLGDSALYLCASSFLRNTEAFFGQGTRLTVV.

V and J are TRBV5-8 and TRBJ2-3, with D possibly being TRBD2 (6 bases). V dropped 6 bases and J dropped 0 bases, with 14 bases sitting between them. Germline assignment: CDR1 SGHTS and CDR2 YDEGEE. This CDR3 comprises 15 residues. In DNA, the CDR3 is TGTGCCAGCACCCGCCGGGACTCCAGCACAGATACGCAGTATTTT. It is translated as CASTRRDSSTDTQYF.

The genes are TRBV29-1 and TRBJ1-5; possibly TRBD1 for D (6 bases). Trimming took off 4 bases at V and 2 bases at J, with 12 bases between the two ends. Germline V gives CDR1 SQVTM, CDR2 ANQGSEA. The CDR3 length is 14 residues. The CDR3 is CSVGGGAGNQPQHF. DNA of the CDR3: TGCAGCGTTGGTGGGGGGGCCGGCAATCAGCCCCAGCATTTT. Full variable domain (outside the CDR3, taken from reference TRBV29-1 and TRBJ1-5): SAVISQKPSRDICQRGTSLTIQCQVDSQVTMMFWYRQQPGQSLTLIATANQGSEATYESGFVIDKFPISRPNLTFSTLTVSNMSPEDSSIYLCSVGGGAGNQPQHFGDGTRLSIL.

The rearrangement joins TRBV6-1 to TRBJ2-7; no firm D call. The CDR3 covers 12 residues. Germline CDR1 reads MNHNS; CDR2 reads SASEGT. Trimming removed 3 bases at V and 6 bases at J, with 9 bases between. Here the CDR3 reads CASSESRFEQYF. The CDR3 DNA is TGTGCCAGCAGTGAGAGCCGGTTCGAGCAGTACTTC.

This chain joins TRBV19 and TRBJ2-7; 7 positions agree with TRBD2. The V and J ends lost 3 bases and 3 bases, in that order; junction bases with no gene match: 11. The length of the CDR3 is 16 residues. CDR1 is LNHDA, CDR2 SQIVND, per germline (reference sequence). DNA of the CDR3: TGTGCCAGTAGTATTTCAGCGGGGCCAAACGGCTACGAGCAGTACTTC. Translated, it gives CASSISAGPNGYEQYF.

With regard to this clone: Other DNA sequences within the sample encode an identical CDR3. This chain connects TRBV5-1 to TRBJ2-5, with D possibly TRBD2 on 7 matching bases. CDR3 length: 14 residues. The germline V gene encodes CDR1 SGHRS and CDR2 YFSETQ. Trimming pared 0 bases from V and 5 bases from J, leaving 11 bases between. CDR3 sequence: CASSLAGGRETQYF. CDR3 nucleotide sequence: TGCGCCAGCAGCTTGGCGGGGGGCCGGGAGACCCAGTACTTC.

The gene calls are TRBV5-6 and TRBJ1-5; no reliable D call. Germline CDR1 reads SGHDT; CDR2 reads YYEEEE. Trimming took off 4 bases at V and 2 bases at J, with 13 bases between the two ends. The CDR3 is 15 residues long. DNA for the CDR3: TGTGCCAGCAGCCCGGGGTCCCTTCGCAATCAGCCCCAGCATTTT. Translated: CASSPGSLRNQPQHF.

This chain uses TRBV10-3 with TRBJ2-5; D is unclear. Trimming cost V 0 bases and J 1 base, with 6 bases left between them. This CDR3 comprises 14 residues. Germline CDR1 is ENHRY and CDR2 is SYGVKD. CDR3: CAISESGSQETQYF. In nucleotides, the CDR3 is TGTGCCATCAGTGAGTCGGGCAGCCAAGAGACCCAGTACTTC.

This chain links TRBV5-8 with TRBJ2-4; tentative D call: TRBD1 (6 bases). The CDR3 spans 16 residues. Germline CDR1 SGHTS, CDR2 YDEGEE. Trimming cost V 2 bases and J 0 bases, with 12 bases left between them. The CDR3 bases are TGTGCCAGCAGCTTTGGACAGATCGTAGCCAAAAACATTCAGTACTTC. It encodes CASSFGQIVAKNIQYF.

The V gene is TRBV9, the J gene TRBJ2-2; TRBD1 is a possible D gene (6 bases). V was shortened by 4 bases and J by 3 bases, with 10 bases between the two germline ends. This CDR3 is built from 14 residues. The germline CDR1 and CDR2 sequences are SGDLS and YYNGEE. CDR3 protein: CASSTRQDTGELFF. The DNA of the CDR3 is TGTGCCAGCAGCACCCGACAGGACACCGGGGAGCTGTTTTTT.

V usage is TRBV30 and J usage is TRBJ1-5; 7 nucleotides line up with TRBD1. J gave up 6 bases and V 5 bases, and 10 bases lay outside the gene matches. The CDR3 spans 14 residues. The germline V gene encodes CDR1 GTSNPN and CDR2 SVGIG (reference sequence). The DNA for the CDR3 is TGTGCCTGGGACGACAGGGTATCCGTTCAGCCCCAGCATTTT. Translation gives CAWDDRVSVQPQHF.

The rearrangement uses TRBV4-2 and TRBJ2-5; 13 bases agree with TRBD2. The germline CDR1 and CDR2 sequences are LGHNA and YNFKEQ. V shed 4 bases, J shed 4 bases, and the junction held 9 bases outside the gene matches. The CDR3 spans 17 residues. In DNA, the CDR3 is TGTGCCAGCAGCCTAGGACTAGCGGGGGAATTTGGAGAGACCCAGTACTTC. It is translated as CASSLGLAGEFGETQYF.

The chain has TRBV11-2 and TRBJ2-1; 9 nucleotides align to TRBD2. The ends lost 5 bases at V and 7 bases at J; junction bases unmatched: 15. Germline V gene data show CDR1 as SGHAT and CDR2 as FQNNGV. The CDR3 consists of 17 residues. The CDR3 DNA reads TGTGCCAGCAGCCACGAACTAGCGGGCCCCCTTGGTAATGAGCAGTTCTTC. Encoded protein: CASSHELAGPLGNEQFF.

The chain links TRBV6-5 to TRBJ1-3, with D unclear. Germline loops: CDR1 MNHEY, CDR2 SVGAGI. The CDR3 totals 13 residues. Deletions cut 4 bases from V and 3 bases from J, with 7 bases between. In nucleotides, the CDR3 is TGTGCCAGCAGTTCCAGGCATGGAAACACCATATATTTT. Translated, it gives CASSSRHGNTIYF.

The chain uses TRBV2 and TRBJ1-2; 10 positions match TRBD1. After removal of 6 bases from V and 6 bases from J, the junction contained 4 bases not matched to a gene. Germline V gene lookup returns CDR1 SNHLY and CDR2 FYNNEI. The length of the CDR3 is 13 residues. The CDR3 sequence is CASRGQGDNGYTF. Here the CDR3 DNA reads TGTGCCAGCAGAGGACAGGGGGACAATGGCTACACCTTC.

The rearrangement joins TRBV28 to TRBJ2-1; 13 bases are shared with TRBD2. Germline-derived CDR1 and CDR2 are MDHEN and SYDVKM. CDR3 length: 21 amino acids. V was pared by 1 base and J by 0 bases, with 12 bases of the junction left unmatched. The CDR3 nucleotides are TGTGCCAGCAGTTTATCAGGCGGCGGACTAGCGGGGGCGAGCTCCTACAATGAGCAGTTCTTC. This encodes CASSLSGGGLAGASSYNEQFF.

This sequence joins TRBV29-1 and TRBJ1-5; D is unclear. Germline CDR1 is SQVTM and CDR2 is ANQGSEA. The CDR3 is made up of 13 amino acids. The V gene lost 5 bases and the J gene lost 3 bases, with 11 bases spanning the gap. Here the CDR3 DNA reads TGCAGCGTTACGACGCAGGACAATCAGCCCCAGCATTTT. This codes for CSVTTQDNQPQHF.

The V gene is TRBV27, the J gene TRBJ1-3, with TRBD1 matching 8 bases. V shed 4 bases and J 2 bases; nucleotides not matched to a gene: 4. The CDR3 sequence is 15 residues long. CDR1 and CDR2 from the germline V gene are MNHEY and SMNVEV (reference sequence). The CDR3 sequence: CASSYGQGPGNTIYF. Written as DNA, the CDR3 is TGTGCCAGCAGTTACGGACAGGGCCCTGGAAACACCATATATTTT.

The table lists this clone with a count of one. The J gene is TRBJ2-3, the V gene TRBV6-6; a weak D match, TRBD1 (6 bases). V was pared by 8 bases and J by 11 bases, with 14 bases between. CDR3 length: 11 residues. CDR1 is MNHNY, CDR2 SVGAGI, per germline (reference sequence). CDR3 bases: TGTGCCAGCCTCAAGGGGGTAGAGCAGTATTTT. Protein: CASLKGVEQYF.

The chain recombines TRBV19 with TRBJ2-6, with D possibly TRBD1 on 6 matching bases. The CDR3 loop spans 21 amino acids. Trimming removed 5 bases at V and 4 bases at J, with 30 bases between. From germline, CDR1 is LNHDA and CDR2 SQIVND (reference sequence). The CDR3 sequence: CASSPQGFSTVGRPGANVLTF. The CDR3 coding sequence is TGTGCCAGTAGTCCTCAGGGGTTTTCCACTGTAGGAAGGCCCGGGGCCAACGTCCTGACTTTC.

V gene TRBV19 combines with J gene TRBJ2-1; unclear D gene. The germline V gene encodes CDR1 LNHDA and CDR2 SQIVND (reference sequence). V lost 4 bases, J lost 12 bases, and 22 bases lay in between. This CDR3 contains 15 residues. DNA of the CDR3: TGTGCCAGTAGTACGTCCCCCTGGCCGGCCCTAGGGCAGTTCTTC. Residues: CASSTSPWPALGQFF.

This sequence joins TRBV10-3 and TRBJ2-3, with 9 positions matching TRBD2. In germline, CDR1 is ENHRY, CDR2 SYGVKD. The V and J ends lost 1 base and 6 bases, in that order; junction bases with no gene match: 5. This CDR3 is built from 15 residues. CDR3 in DNA: TGTGCCATCAGTGAGTGGGGACTAGCCGTGGATACGCAGTATTTT. Translation gives CAISEWGLAVDTQYF.

The rearrangement uses TRBV27 and TRBJ2-5; possibly TRBD1 for D (6 bases). Trimming removed 7 bases from V and 1 base from J, with 13 bases in between. The CDR3 extends over 14 amino acids. The germline CDR1 and CDR2 sequences are MNHEY and SMNVEV (reference sequence). CDR3 residues: CASTPRQVQETQYF. Here the CDR3 DNA reads TGTGCCAGCACCCCTCGACAGGTCCAAGAGACCCAGTACTTC.

This chain connects TRBV7-2 to TRBJ2-2; the match to TRBD2 covers 7 bases. This CDR3 has 13 amino acids. V lost 4 bases, J lost 7 bases, and 3 bases stayed unmatched. Germline loops: CDR1 SGHTA, CDR2 FQGNSA. CDR3 in amino acids: CASSWGGLGELFF. Written as DNA, the CDR3 is TGTGCCAGCAGCTGGGGGGGACTCGGGGAGCTGTTTTTT.